Presented here are 32 T cell receptor beta chains from one specimen sequenced in a study of shared clonotypes between healthy human individuals. Using immunoSEQ multiplex PCR, the repertoire was profiled, and TCRdb retains in-frame clones only, with some absent. Among over 400,000 clones listed, approximately 78% were seen once. The specimen was PBMCs. The receptors derive from a woman in her thirties or forties in good health. Some clones in this sample may be carry-over from other donors' samples.

The chain has TRBV4-3 and TRBJ2-2; D call uncertain. Germline assignment: CDR1 LGHNA and CDR2 YSLEER. The CDR3 loop spans 16 amino acids. V was trimmed by 0 bases and J by 6 bases, leaving 14 bases between them. CDR3 region: CASSQDPPPSPGELFF. For the CDR3, the DNA is TGCGCCAGCAGCCAAGATCCCCCGCCTAGTCCCGGGGAGCTGTTTTTT.

Worth noting for this clone: The same CDR3 is also encoded by other DNA sequences in this sample. The chain combines TRBV27 with TRBJ1-2; no firm D call. V lost 3 bases and J lost 4, with 9 bases in between. Germline loops: CDR1 MNHEY, CDR2 SMNVEV (reference sequence). The CDR3 has 13 residues. The CDR3 here is CASSLSGSYGYTF. DNA of the CDR3: TGTGCCAGCAGTTTGTCCGGATCCTATGGCTACACCTTC.

The rearrangement uses TRBV9 and TRBJ2-6; tentative D call: TRBD2 (6 bases). Germline assignment: CDR1 SGDLS and CDR2 YYNGEE. Trimming took 6 bases from V and 0 from J, leaving 13 bases between them. CDR3 length: 16 amino acids. In DNA form, the CDR3 reads TGTGCCAGCAACCCGGGACTCGTCTCTGGGGCCAACGTCCTGACTTTC. Amino acid sequence: CASNPGLVSGANVLTF.

The gene calls are TRBV29-1 and TRBJ1-4, with TRBD1 as a possible D gene (6 bases). The CDR3 loop spans 17 amino acids. CDR1 is SQVTM and CDR2 is ANQGSEA in the germline V gene. Trimming took off 0 bases at V and 5 bases at J, with 19 bases between the two ends. The CDR3 here is CSVEEQKGHRMNEKLFF. DNA of the CDR3: TGCAGCGTTGAAGAACAAAAGGGACACAGAATGAATGAAAAACTGTTTTTT.

The chain uses TRBV19 and TRBJ2-7, with TRBD1 matching 7 bases. V lost 3 bases, J lost 5 bases, and 7 bases stayed unmatched. The CDR3 runs to 14 residues. Germline values: CDR1 LNHDA, CDR2 SQIVND (reference sequence). The CDR3 here is CASSINEGANEQYF. The CDR3 DNA sequence: TGTGCCAGTAGTATCAACGAGGGGGCGAACGAGCAGTACTTC. Combining the CDR3 with reference TRBV19 and TRBJ2-7 gives the whole variable domain DGGITQSPKYLFRKEGQNVTLSCEQNLNHDAMYWYRQDPGQGLRLIYYSQIVNDFQKGDIAEGYSVSREKKESFPLTVTSAQKNPTAFYLCASSINEGANEQYFGPGTRLTVT.

The chain joins TRBV7-2 to TRBJ2-5; D perhaps matches TRBD1 (5 bases). The DNA end is more similar to TRBJ2-7, so the J call may be wrong. Per germline, CDR1 SGHTA and CDR2 FQGNSA. The CDR3 sequence is 15 residues long. DNA of the CDR3: TGTGCCAGCAGCTTAGCGCCTACAGGCACCCACGAGCAGTACTTC. Protein product: CASSLAPTGTHEQYF.

The chain joins TRBV7-8 to TRBJ2-1, with TRBD2 matching 8 bases. Germline V lookup: CDR1 SGHVS, CDR2 FQNEAQ. The CDR3 loop spans 16 amino acids. With V trimmed by 4 bases and J by 2 bases, 7 bases remained unmatched. CDR3 residues: CASSSAGLAAYNEQFF. The CDR3 DNA reads TGTGCCAGCAGCTCCGCCGGACTAGCAGCCTACAATGAGCAGTTCTTC.

This clone was detected ten times or more. The chain links TRBV19 to TRBJ1-4, with TRBD1 matching 9 bases. The CDR3 runs to 14 residues. Germline V gene lookup returns CDR1 LNHDA and CDR2 SQIVND (reference sequence). With V trimmed by 3 bases and J by 6 bases, 2 bases remained unmatched. CDR3 sequence reads: CASSITGGDEKLFF. CDR3 nucleotide sequence: TGTGCCAGTAGTATCACAGGGGGCGATGAAAAACTGTTTTTT.

The gene calls are TRBV19 and TRBJ2-2, with 7 bases matching TRBD2. Looked up from germline, CDR1 is LNHDA and CDR2 is SQIVND (reference sequence). After removal of 6 bases from V and 0 bases from J, the junction contained 4 bases not matched to a gene. The CDR3 is 15 residues long. CDR3 region: CASRLAVANTGELFF. The CDR3 DNA is TGTGCCAGTAGGCTAGCGGTTGCGAACACCGGGGAGCTGTTTTTT. The full variable domain, rest sourced from reference TRBV19 and TRBJ2-2, is DGGITQSPKYLFRKEGQNVTLSCEQNLNHDAMYWYRQDPGQGLRLIYYSQIVNDFQKGDIAEGYSVSREKKESFPLTVTSAQKNPTAFYLCASRLAVANTGELFFGEGSRLTVL.

V is TRBV28 and J is TRBJ1-1; a weak D match, TRBD1 (6 bases). Between the trimmed V and J ends, which lost 4 bases and 5 bases, there was a span of 23 bases. Germline CDR1 and CDR2: MDHEN and SYDVKM. The CDR3 spans 17 residues. CDR3 sequence reads: CASSSPGAPSYGTEAFF. The CDR3 coding sequence is TGTGCCAGCAGTTCACCAGGGGCCCCCTCCTACGGAACTGAAGCTTTCTTT. The full variable domain, rest sourced from reference TRBV28 and TRBJ1-1, is DVKVTQSSRYLVKRTGEKVFLECVQDMDHENMFWYRQDPGLGLRLIYFSYDVKMKEKGDIPEGYSVSREKKERFSLILESASTNQTSMYLCASSSPGAPSYGTEAFFGQGTRLTVV.

This clone was seen ten or more times. This sequence joins TRBV28 and TRBJ1-2; 7 nucleotides agree with TRBD1. V shed 4 bases, J shed 4 bases, and the junction held 3 bases outside the gene matches. In germline, CDR1 is MDHEN, CDR2 SYDVKM. The CDR3 spans 13 residues. The CDR3 sequence is CASSYGTAYGYTF. CDR3 DNA sequence: TGTGCCAGCAGTTACGGGACAGCCTATGGCTACACCTTC.

V gene TRBV5-6 combines with J gene TRBJ2-1; D possibly corresponds to TRBD2 (5 bases). The CDR3 length is 15 residues. V was trimmed by 1 base and J by 10 bases, leaving 18 bases between them. Germline V gene sequence: CDR1 SGHDT, CDR2 YYEEEE. CDR3 in amino acids: CASSLSARPGGEQFF. The CDR3 nucleotides are TGTGCCAGCAGCTTGTCGGCTAGGCCTGGCGGGGAGCAGTTCTTC.

About this clone: At one of its ends the junction is not consistent with the germline gene, which may arise from a read error. The chain carries TRBV5-1 and TRBJ1-1; possibly TRBD1 for D (5 bases). The CDR3 consists of 15 residues. Germline assignment: CDR1 SGHRS and CDR2 YFSETQ. In DNA form, the CDR3 reads TGCACCAGCAGCGAGACAGCTTCGGGGGTCACTGAAGCTTTCTTT. Translated, it gives CTSSETASGVTEAFF.

This clone was recorded once. The chain joins TRBV5-1 to TRBJ2-5; 11 positions match TRBD2. The trim removed 0 bases at V and 4 bases at J, leaving 5 bases unmatched. The germline CDR1 and CDR2 sequences are SGHRS and YFSETQ. The CDR3 contains 16 residues. The CDR3 loop reads CASSLAETSGIETQYF. The CDR3 nucleotides are TGCGCCAGCAGCTTGGCCGAGACTAGCGGGATAGAGACCCAGTACTTC.

In its sample, this clone was seen once. Since a far larger clone is one base different, this is likely a read error. This sequence joins TRBV30 and TRBJ1-2, with D tentatively TRBD1 (6 bases). The CDR3 extends over 14 amino acids. Per the germline V gene, CDR1 is GTSNPN and CDR2 is SVGIG (reference sequence). The CDR3 DNA is TGTGCCTGGAGACCCCCTGGACAGAACTATGGCTGCACCTTC. Translated, it gives CAWRPPGQNYGCTF.

The CDR3 reads CASTGLGNTDTQYF. DNA for the CDR3: TGTGCCAGCACCGGCCTGGGGAATACAGATACGCAGTATTTT. The rearrangement links TRBV27 to TRBJ2-3; no definite D call. Germline CDR1 and CDR2: MNHEY and SMNVEV (reference sequence). The CDR3 totals 14 residues. Trimming shortened V by 7 bases and J by 3 bases, and 14 bases separated the two germline ends.

The genes are TRBV9 and TRBJ1-2, with TRBD1 identical over 7 bases. There are 14 residues in the CDR3. Looked up from germline, CDR1 is SGDLS and CDR2 is YYNGEE. Trimming took 0 bases from V and 8 from J; bases not matched to a gene: 7. The CDR3 region has the DNA TGTGCCAGCAGCGTAGATGCAGGGGGAGCGGGCTACACCTTC. As protein: CASSVDAGGAGYTF.

In the case of this clone: The identical CDR3 is also encoded by other nucleotide sequences in the sample. The chain uses TRBV20-1 and TRBJ2-1, with D hard to call. The CDR3 covers 10 residues. V was pared by 6 bases and J by 3 bases, with 3 bases between. Germline V gene data show CDR1 as DFQATT and CDR2 as SNEGSKA (reference sequence). The CDR3 nucleotides read TGCAGTGCCCACTACAATGAGCAGTTCTTC. Its protein is CSAHYNEQFF.

This chain uses TRBV6-6 with TRBJ2-6; 10 bases are shared with TRBD1. Germline V gene data show CDR1 as MNHNY and CDR2 as SVGAGI (reference sequence). After removal of 6 bases from V and 4 bases from J, the junction contained 3 bases not matched to a gene. The CDR3 consists of 15 residues. The CDR3 coding sequence is TGTGCCAGCAGCCGACAGGGGGCCGGGGCCAACGTCCTGACTTTC. This encodes CASSRQGAGANVLTF.

The chain links TRBV5-1 to TRBJ2-7, with 8 bases that match TRBD1. Germline loops: CDR1 SGHRS, CDR2 YFSETQ. Losses at the gene ends were 0 bases for V and 1 base for J; bases not matched to a gene: 6. The CDR3 spans 16 residues. In DNA form, the CDR3 reads TGCGCCAGCAGCTTGGTTACAGGGGGACCGTCCTACGAGCAGTACTTC. It yields the protein CASSLVTGGPSYEQYF.

This clone is a singleton in its sample. This chain uses TRBV4-3 with TRBJ2-7; perhaps TRBD1 as D (6 bases). This CDR3 has 13 residues. CDR1 LGHNA and CDR2 YSLEER come from the germline V gene. Deletions cut 1 base from V and 4 bases from J, with 8 bases between. CDR3: CASSQGGGYEQYF. As DNA, the CDR3 is TGCGCCAGCAGCCAAGGAGGGGGTTACGAGCAGTACTTC.

This chain connects TRBV6-1 to TRBJ2-7; a weak D match, TRBD2 (5 bases). The CDR3 has 14 residues. V lost 6 bases and J 5 bases, leaving 17 bases between the germline ends. Germline lookup yields CDR1 MNHNS and CDR2 SASEGT. CDR3 residues: CASSHNLGGDEQYF. The CDR3, as DNA: TGTGCCAGCAGCCACAATTTAGGAGGCGACGAGCAGTACTTC.

The rearrangement joins TRBV6-1 to TRBJ2-7; tentatively, D is TRBD2 (7 bases). This CDR3 spans 14 amino acids. Trimming left V 7 bases short and J 7 bases short, with 20 bases between. CDR1 and CDR2 from the germline V gene are MNHNS and SASEGT. The CDR3 region is CASTPRAGGREQYF. CDR3 sequence (DNA): TGTGCCAGCACTCCACGGGCCGGGGGGCGAGAGCAGTACTTC.

V gene TRBV7-2 combines with J gene TRBJ2-1, with D hard to call. V shed 4 bases and J shed 0 bases, with 10 bases lying between them. CDR3 size: 15 residues. Germline loops: CDR1 SGHTA, CDR2 FQGNSA. The DNA for the CDR3 is TGTGCCAGCAGCTCAGACCCACGCTCCTACAATGAGCAGTTCTTC. This translates into CASSSDPRSYNEQFF.

The table lists this clone with a count of one. The CDR3 reads CASSLDRGYYEQYF. DNA of the CDR3: TGCGCCAGCAGCTTGGACCGAGGGTATTACGAGCAGTACTTC. The rearrangement links TRBV5-1 to TRBJ2-7, with D possibly being TRBD2 (5 bases). This CDR3 is 14 amino acids long. Germline-derived CDR1 and CDR2 are SGHRS and YFSETQ. V was trimmed by 0 bases and J by 4 bases, leaving 11 bases between them. Combining the CDR3 with reference TRBV5-1 and TRBJ2-7 gives the whole variable domain KAGVTQTPRYLIKTRGQQVTLSCSPISGHRSVSWYQQTPGQGLQFLFEYFSETQRNKGNFPGRFSGRQFSNSRSEMNVSTLELGDSALYLCASSLDRGYYEQYFGPGTRLTVT.

This clone was observed a few times. The rearrangement uses TRBV28 and TRBJ1-2; D call uncertain. Trimming removed 6 bases at V and 5 bases at J, with 7 bases between. Per germline, CDR1 MDHEN and CDR2 SYDVKM. The CDR3 length is 11 residues. CDR3 nucleotide sequence: TGTGCCAGCAGCCCCTCGTATGGCTACACCTTC. This encodes CASSPSYGYTF.

The chain uses TRBV25-1 and TRBJ1-1, with D possibly matching TRBD1 (6 bases). CDR3 size: 14 residues. Deletions cut 5 bases from V and 6 bases from J, with 16 bases between. From germline, CDR1 is MGHDK and CDR2 SYGVNS. The CDR3 loop is CASSLMGSGAEAFF. DNA for the CDR3: TGTGCCAGCAGTCTCATGGGTTCAGGGGCTGAAGCTTTCTTT.

The gene calls are TRBV11-3 and TRBJ2-1, with D hard to call. The germline gives CDR1 SGHNT, CDR2 YENEEA. CDR3 length equals 15 residues. Trimming cost V 0 bases and J 3 bases, with 9 bases left between them. CDR3 nucleotides: TGTGCCAGCAGCTTAGATCGCGCTAACTACAATGAGCAGTTCTTC. Translating gives CASSLDRANYNEQFF.

This clone came up once. The gene calls are TRBV19 and TRBJ2-5; 8 positions match TRBD1. The V gene end was trimmed by 3 bases and the J gene end by 5 bases; junction bases not matched to a gene: 8. The CDR3 is made up of 15 amino acids. Germline V gene sequence: CDR1 LNHDA, CDR2 SQIVND (reference sequence). The CDR3 region is CASSIRSGGQETQYF. CDR3 nucleotide sequence: TGTGCCAGTAGTATCCGTTCAGGGGGCCAGGAGACCCAGTACTTC.

This clone has just one count. This chain connects TRBV7-6 to TRBJ1-1; 7 bases are shared with TRBD1. Germline CDR1 is SGHVS and CDR2 is FNYEAQ. This CDR3 has 14 residues. V shed 5 bases, J shed 1 base, and the junction held 4 bases outside the gene matches. The CDR3 sequence: CASSRGQTNTEAFF. The CDR3, as DNA: TGTGCCAGCAGCCGGGGACAGACGAACACTGAAGCTTTCTTT.

This clone was seen a handful of times. The chain's CDR3 is CSAPDNDEQFF. DNA for the CDR3: TGCAGTGCTCCCGACAACGATGAGCAGTTCTTC. The chain joins TRBV20-1 to TRBJ2-1; no clear D gene. The CDR3 extends over 11 amino acids. Per the germline V gene, CDR1 is DFQATT and CDR2 is SNEGSKA (reference sequence). V lost 5 bases, J lost 8 bases, and 10 bases lay in between.

The count of this clone is one. Other nucleotide sequences in the sample specify the same CDR3. The chain carries TRBV5-6 and TRBJ2-6; D gene uncertain. Per germline, CDR1 SGHDT and CDR2 YYEEEE. There are 15 residues in the CDR3. The V and J ends lost 0 bases and 1 base respectively, with 5 bases between them. In nucleotides, the CDR3 is TGTGCCAGCAGCTTGGGGGTATCTGGGGCCAACGTCCTGACTTTC. Amino acids: CASSLGVSGANVLTF.